This passage covers 2 T cell receptor beta chains from one sample sequenced in a study of cytomegalovirus exposure and HLA in healthy donors. The study ran its PCR with 60 Vbeta and 13 Jbeta primers. Sequenced by immunoSEQ multiplex PCR; TCRdb stores in-frame clones only, minus some. The table has roughly 130,000 clones, about 80% seen once. The sample consisted of PBMCs. The receptors originated from a woman between 50 and 59 years old in good health and CMV-seronegative.

The chain carries TRBV5-6 and TRBJ1-2; D uncertain. The germline CDR1 and CDR2 sequences are SGHDT and YYEEEE. The ends were cut back, 4 bases at V and 1 base at J, with 11 bases in the middle. The CDR3 loop spans 14 amino acids. The CDR3 region has the DNA TGTGCCAGCAGCCCCCCCAGATTTAACTATGGCTACACCTTC. Its protein is CASSPPRFNYGYTF.

This sequence joins TRBV5-4 and TRBJ2-7; maybe TRBD1 (9 bases). Germline V gene lookup returns CDR1 SGHNT and CDR2 YYREEE (reference sequence). The germline V and J ends were trimmed by 4 bases and 1 base, with 18 bases remaining between them. This CDR3 spans 16 amino acids. The CDR3 DNA sequence: TGTGCCAGCAGCCGGGGGGGGACAGGGACATCCTACGAGCAGTACTTC. Residues: CASSRGGTGTSYEQYF.